The 9 T cell receptor beta chains below were found in one sample sequenced in a study of CXCR3-negative and CXCR3-positive naive CD8 T cells (dated by TCRdb to 2018 to 2020). Beyond this particular receptor, the publication reports: TRB CDR3s from CXCR3-positive naive cells showed higher hydrophobicity (lower Kidera factor 4), lower energy, and higher strength and volume indices than CXCR3-negative naive cells.

For these TCRs, the target antigens are not known. This sample was sequenced with a NextSeq 550. The Human TCR Profiling Kit (MiLaboratory) was used to make UMI-labeled 5' RACE TRB cDNA libraries. TCRdb reprocessed the public reads and reports one entry per CDR3 protein sequence, without DNA. The sample table records some 54,000 distinct CDR3 sequences. Jointly, the top ten make up 0.5% to 0.55% of the sample. Source material: naive CXCR3+ CD8+ T cells from blood. The cell subset or site tag for this specimen amounts to: CD45RO-CCR7+CD27+CD95- naive CD8+ T cells expressing CXCR3 (TNR3+). The receptors were gathered from a human donor in good health. Some clones in this sample may be carry-over from other donors' samples.

The chain carries TRBV4-3 and TRBJ2-2. The CDR3 loop spans 15 amino acids. CDR1 and CDR2 from the germline V gene are LGHNA and YSLEER. CDR3 in amino acids: CASSQEFRIPGELFF.

This chain joins TRBV12-3 or TRBV12-4 and TRBJ2-6; TCRdb's D gene call, TRBD1, goes unchecked for lack of DNA. This CDR3 has 17 amino acids. The chain's CDR3 is CASSLSGALSGANVLTF.

The chain is built from TRBV12-3 or TRBV12-4 and TRBJ2-7; TCRdb selects TRBD1, and the lack of DNA leaves this call unchecked. This CDR3 contains 13 residues. The CDR3 here is CASSPGHSYEQYF.

The rearrangement links TRBV12-3 or TRBV12-4 to TRBJ2-1; TCRdb gives TRBD1 as the D gene, but with no DNA this cannot be confirmed. This CDR3 is built from 15 residues. The CDR3 sequence is CASSSTGTSYNEQFF.

The chain employs TRBV5-1 and TRBJ2-2; the D call of TRBD2 rests on TCRdb alone, since no DNA is present to check it. Germline V gives CDR1 SGHRS, CDR2 YFSETQ. The CDR3 has 17 amino acids. Here the CDR3 reads CASRMPLAGVSTGELFF.

V usage is TRBV28 and J usage is TRBJ2-3; the TRBD1 assignment by TCRdb is unverifiable without DNA. The CDR3 length is 16 residues. Germline lookup yields CDR1 MDHEN and CDR2 SYDVKM. The CDR3 loop reads CASRPGHWKVTDTQYF.

The CDR3: CASSPPGGRHEQYF. V and J are TRBV11-2 and TRBJ2-7; the TRBD2 assignment by TCRdb is unverifiable without DNA. The CDR3 length is 14 residues. Germline CDR1 reads SGHAT; CDR2 reads FQNNGV.

This rearrangement joins TRBV5-1 to TRBJ1-5. The germline V gene encodes CDR1 SGHRS and CDR2 YFSETQ. The CDR3 is made up of 13 amino acids. This chain's CDR3 is CASSSSHGQPQHF.

The chain has TRBV7-8 and TRBJ2-5; TCRdb lists TRBD1, though no DNA is available to test this call. Germline loops: CDR1 SGHVS, CDR2 FQNEAQ. The length of the CDR3 is 14 residues. The CDR3 sequence is CASSQYYRGETQYF. The full variable domain, its missing parts supplied by reference TRBV7-8 and TRBJ2-5, is GAGVSQSPRYKVAKRGQDVALRCDPISGHVSLFWYQQALGQGPEFLTYFQNEAQLDKSGLPSDRFFAERPEGSVSTLKIQRTQQEDSAVYLCASSQYYRGETQYFGPGTRLLVL.